This TCR beta chain was observed in a study of cytomegalovirus exposure and HLA in healthy donors. As for the study in general: The 120 million or so unique TCR beta sequences, from about 179 million T cells, were found by an earlier analysis.

Primers included in the PCR were 60 Vbeta and 13 Jbeta primers. This table comes from immunoSEQ multiplex PCR, and its TCRdb copy is limited to in-frame clones, with some not included. The top ten hold about 2% of the sample, which has 200,000 to 300,000 clones, roughly four fifths seen once. This cohort consisted of healthy bone marrow donors. The germline V and J ends were trimmed by 6 bases and 6 bases, with 15 bases remaining between them. This CDR3 has 14 amino acids. The V gene's germline CDR1 is SGHVS and CDR2 FQNEAQ. On this clone: Antigen unknown.

General study points: Roughly even sequencing depth across donors was the assumption behind the presence/absence analyses.

The sample was PBMCs. The chain uses TRBV7-8 and TRBJ1-5; D possibly corresponds to TRBD1 (5 bases). The sequence derives from a woman between 40 and 55 years old in good health and CMV-seropositive. CDR3 sequence reads: CASSQDQGTQPQHF. DNA of the CDR3: TGTGCCAGCAGTCAAGATCAGGGTACTCAGCCCCAGCATTTT.